One and the same sample provided the 18 T cell receptor beta chains below, sequenced in a study of T cell responses to AZD1222 COVID-19 vaccine. Sequenced by immunoSEQ multiplex PCR; TCRdb stores in-frame clones only, minus some. The data hold 110,000 to 150,000 clones, with around 90% observed a single time. Sequenced here: peripheral blood, sampled 28 days after the second AZD1222 dose. These receptors were collected from an adult who received the AZD1222 COVID-19 vaccine.

The chain has TRBV9 and TRBJ2-5; D is undetermined. Germline lookup yields CDR1 SGDLS and CDR2 YYNGEE. The CDR3 is 14 amino acids. V was trimmed by 0 bases and J by 1 base, leaving 7 bases between them. CDR3 DNA: TGTGCCAGCAGCGTAGGGGTAGCCCAAGAGACCCAGTACTTC. It codes for CASSVGVAQETQYF.

V gene TRBV19 combines with J gene TRBJ2-5; 7 bases fit TRBD2. There are 13 residues in the CDR3. V shed 4 bases and J 7 bases; nucleotides not matched to a gene: 6. Germline-derived CDR1 and CDR2 are LNHDA and SQIVND (reference sequence). The CDR3 is CASSTSGGGTQYF. The CDR3, as DNA: TGTGCCAGTAGTACATCGGGAGGAGGGACCCAGTACTTC.

The CDR3 loop reads CATSTDEGILQETQYF. CDR3 sequence (DNA): TGTGCCACCAGCACGGACGAGGGAATTTTACAAGAGACCCAGTACTTC. V and J are TRBV15 and TRBJ2-5; a possible D gene is TRBD2 (5 bases). CDR1 LNHNV and CDR2 YYDKDF come from the germline V gene (reference sequence). Trimming took off 4 bases at V and 2 bases at J, with 17 bases between the two ends. This CDR3 is 16 amino acids long.

The CDR3 bases are TGTGCTAGTGGTTTGAGTGGAACGTCCGGGGAGCTGTTTTTT. This translates into CASGLSGTSGELFF. The chain carries TRBV12-5 and TRBJ2-2; D uncertain. The CDR3 totals 14 residues. CDR1 and CDR2 from the germline V gene are LGHNT and FRNRAP. V gave up 2 bases and J gave up 6 bases, with 10 bases separating them.

The J gene is TRBJ1-1, the V gene TRBV28; D perhaps matches TRBD1 (5 bases). Germline V lookup: CDR1 MDHEN, CDR2 SYDVKM. Trimming pared 2 bases from V and 1 base from J, leaving 8 bases between. The CDR3 sequence is 14 residues long. This CDR3 reads CASSLQGENTEAFF. Written as DNA, the CDR3 is TGTGCCAGCAGTTTACAGGGAGAGAACACTGAAGCTTTCTTT.

The V call is TRBV28, the J call TRBJ1-4; D ambiguous. The CDR3 is 15 residues long. Germline assignment: CDR1 MDHEN and CDR2 SYDVKM. Trimming took 6 bases from V and 2 from J, leaving 13 bases between them. The CDR3 loop is CASSPLDRTNEKLFF. CDR3 nucleotides: TGTGCCAGCAGCCCATTGGATCGGACTAATGAAAAACTGTTTTTT.

This clone was counted a few times. The genes are TRBV2 and TRBJ1-2; D unclear. V lost 3 bases to trimming and J lost 7 bases, with 12 bases between them. Germline CDR1 and CDR2: SNHLY and FYNNEI. The CDR3 contains 13 residues. As DNA, the CDR3 is TGTGCCAGCAGTGAGGGTGGGAGCGTTGGCTACACCTTC. Encoded protein: CASSEGGSVGYTF.

CDR3 amino acids: CASRVGGGYEQYF. The CDR3 region has the DNA TGTGCCAGCAGGGTTGGTGGCGGGTACGAGCAGTACTTC. This rearrangement joins TRBV25-1 to TRBJ2-7; possibly TRBD2 for D (5 bases). V was clipped by 6 bases and J by 4 bases, with 13 bases between them. Per the germline V gene, CDR1 is MGHDK and CDR2 is SYGVNS. The CDR3 covers 13 residues.

V usage is TRBV11-2 and J usage is TRBJ2-7; the match to TRBD1 covers 8 bases. This CDR3 spans 14 amino acids. Germline CDR1 reads SGHAT; CDR2 reads FQNNGV. J was trimmed by 4 bases and V by 3 bases; bases with no gene match: 5. The CDR3: CASSFGQGVYEQYF. Written as DNA, the CDR3 is TGTGCCAGCAGCTTCGGACAGGGTGTTTACGAGCAGTACTTC.

The J gene is TRBJ2-3, the V gene TRBV27; unclear D gene. The CDR3 has 15 residues. The V gene's germline CDR1 is MNHEY and CDR2 SMNVEV (reference sequence). Trimming took off 7 bases at V and 0 bases at J, with 14 bases between the two ends. Here the CDR3 DNA reads TGTGCCAGCAAATTAGGAAGTCGTAGCACAGATACGCAGTATTTT. Its translation is CASKLGSRSTDTQYF.

J is TRBJ1-1 and V is TRBV29-1, with a weak D call TRBD1 (5 bases). V shed 5 bases and J shed 1 base, with 14 bases lying between them. The CDR3 extends over 14 amino acids. Germline V gives CDR1 SQVTM, CDR2 ANQGSEA. CDR3 nucleotides: TGCAGCGTTCACCCTTGGGGCGGGAACACTGAAGCTTTCTTT. Translation gives CSVHPWGGNTEAFF.

The V gene is TRBV15, the J gene TRBJ2-2; D is perhaps TRBD2 (6 bases). Germline V lookup: CDR1 LNHNV, CDR2 YYDKDF (reference sequence). Trimming took off 3 bases at V and 6 bases at J, with 20 bases between the two ends. This CDR3 is 17 amino acids long. CDR3 nucleotides: TGTGCCACCAGCAGGACCGCGGGGCTGAGGTTCCCCGGGGAGCTGTTTTTT. As protein: CATSRTAGLRFPGELFF.

The CDR3 nucleotides are TGTGCCAGCAGCCGAGGGGGGCTTAGGAGTGTAGCTTTCTTT. Protein product: CASSRGGLRSVAFF. This chain links TRBV14 with TRBJ1-1; TRBD1 is a possible D gene (6 bases). From germline, CDR1 is SGHDN and CDR2 FVKESK. The CDR3 runs 14 residues. V lost 4 bases and J lost 10, with 19 bases in between.

The gene calls are TRBV20-1 and TRBJ2-3; no definite D call. The ends were cut back, 5 bases at V and 3 bases at J, with 6 bases in the middle. The germline V gene encodes CDR1 DFQATT and CDR2 SNEGSKA (reference sequence). The CDR3 contains 11 residues. For the CDR3, the DNA is TGCAGTGCTGGCGTGACAGATACGCAGTATTTT. This translates into CSAGVTDTQYF.

The CDR3 protein is CASSIRGGVVFF. The CDR3 DNA sequence: TGTGCCAGTAGTATCCGGGGTGGAGTAGTTTTCTTT. The J gene is TRBJ1-1, the V gene TRBV19, with no clear D. This CDR3 has 12 residues. Trimming took 3 bases from V and 13 from J, leaving 15 bases between them. CDR1 is LNHDA and CDR2 is SQIVND in the germline V gene (reference sequence).

This chain connects TRBV24-1 to TRBJ2-7, with 8 bases fitting TRBD2. Germline V gives CDR1 KGHDR, CDR2 SFDVKD. Unmatched junction bases numbered 7, after V lost 5 bases and J lost 5 bases. CDR3 length equals 14 residues. CDR3 DNA: TGTGCCACCAGTGTACGGGGGGGCCCCCACGAGCAGTACTTC. Protein: CATSVRGGPHEQYF.

This clone was detected only once. The chain joins TRBV5-1 to TRBJ1-3; D call uncertain. The CDR3 runs to 15 residues. The V end lost 4 bases, the J end lost 2 bases, and 13 bases lay between the germline ends. Germline V gives CDR1 SGHRS, CDR2 YFSETQ. The CDR3 reads CASSTGRSAGNTIYF. CDR3 coding DNA: TGCGCCAGCAGCACTGGACGGAGTGCTGGAAACACCATATATTTT.

This clone was seen a handful of times. V gene TRBV19 combines with J gene TRBJ1-1, with D perhaps matching TRBD1 (5 bases). Per the germline V gene, CDR1 is LNHDA and CDR2 is SQIVND (reference sequence). CDR3 length: 14 residues. V lost 5 bases and J lost 1, with 11 bases in between. The CDR3 DNA reads as TGTGCCAGTAGTCTGACGGGGCAGAACACTGAAGCTTTCTTT. It encodes CASSLTGQNTEAFF.